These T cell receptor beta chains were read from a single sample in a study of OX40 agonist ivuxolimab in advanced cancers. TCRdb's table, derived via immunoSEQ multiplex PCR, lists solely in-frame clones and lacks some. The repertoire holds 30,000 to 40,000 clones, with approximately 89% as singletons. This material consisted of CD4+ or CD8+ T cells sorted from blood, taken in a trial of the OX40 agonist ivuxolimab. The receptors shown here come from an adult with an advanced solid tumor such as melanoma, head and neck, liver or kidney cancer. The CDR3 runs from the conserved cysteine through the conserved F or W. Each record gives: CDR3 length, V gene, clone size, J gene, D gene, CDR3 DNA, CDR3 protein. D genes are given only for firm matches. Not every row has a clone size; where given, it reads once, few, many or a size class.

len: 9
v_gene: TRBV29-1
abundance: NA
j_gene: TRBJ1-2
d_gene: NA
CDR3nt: TGCAGCGTTGAGGGTGGCTACACCTTC
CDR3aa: CSVEGGYTF

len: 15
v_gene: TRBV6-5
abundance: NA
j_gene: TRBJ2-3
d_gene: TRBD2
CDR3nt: TGTGCCAGCAGAGAGTGGCGGGAGTCAGCAGATACGCAGTATTTT
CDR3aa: CASREWRESADTQYF

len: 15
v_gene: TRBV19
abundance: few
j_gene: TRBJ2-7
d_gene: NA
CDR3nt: TGTGCCAGTAGTATAGGAGGGGACGGACCCTACGAGCAGTACTTC
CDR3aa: CASSIGGDGPYEQYF

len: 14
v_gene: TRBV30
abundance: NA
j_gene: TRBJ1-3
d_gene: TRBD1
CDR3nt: TGTGCCTGGAGTGCCGGGACAGCAGGAAACACCATATATTTT
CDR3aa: CAWSAGTAGNTIYF

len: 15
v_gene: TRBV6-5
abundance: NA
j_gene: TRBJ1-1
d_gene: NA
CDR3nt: TGTGCCAGCAGTTACTCGGGGACATCGAACACTGAAGCTTTCTTT
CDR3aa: CASSYSGTSNTEAFF

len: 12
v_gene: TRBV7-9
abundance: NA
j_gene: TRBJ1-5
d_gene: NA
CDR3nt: TGTGCCAGCAGGACAGACAATCAGCCCCAGCATTTT
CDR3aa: CASRTDNQPQHF

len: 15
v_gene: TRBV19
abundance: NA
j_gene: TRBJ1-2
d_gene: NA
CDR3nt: TGTGCCAGTAACATAGGGGGACACTTTAACTATGGCTACACCTTC
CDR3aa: CASNIGGHFNYGYTF

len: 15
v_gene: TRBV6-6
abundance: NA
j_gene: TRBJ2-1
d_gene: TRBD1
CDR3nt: TGTGCCAGCAGTACCGGCCAGGGGGCGCAAAGTGAGCAGTTCTTC
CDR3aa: CASSTGQGAQSEQFF

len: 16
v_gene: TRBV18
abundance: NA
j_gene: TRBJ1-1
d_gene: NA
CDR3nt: TGTGCCAGCTCACCCCAAGGGGTCGGCATGAACACTGAAGCTTTCTTT
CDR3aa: CASSPQGVGMNTEAFF

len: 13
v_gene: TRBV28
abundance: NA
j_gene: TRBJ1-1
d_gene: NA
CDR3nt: TGTGCCAGCGCGACAGCTATGAACACTGAAGCTTTCTTT
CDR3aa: CASATAMNTEAFF

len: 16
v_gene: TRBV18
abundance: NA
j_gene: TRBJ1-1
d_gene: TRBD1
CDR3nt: TGTGCCAGCTCACTTGGACAGGGGGGATTGTACACTGAAGCTTTCTTT
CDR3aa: CASSLGQGGLYTEAFF

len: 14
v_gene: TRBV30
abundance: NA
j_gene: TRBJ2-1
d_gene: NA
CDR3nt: TGTGCCTGGGGCCCGGGCCTCCCCTTCAATGAGCAGTTCTTC
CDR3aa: CAWGPGLPFNEQFF

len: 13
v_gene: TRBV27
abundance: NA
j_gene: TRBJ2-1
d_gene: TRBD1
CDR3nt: TGTGCCAGCAGTTTAGTACAGGGGGCTGAGCAGTTCTTC
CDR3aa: CASSLVQGAEQFF

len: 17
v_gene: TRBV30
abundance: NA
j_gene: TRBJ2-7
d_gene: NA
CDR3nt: TGTGCCTGGAGCGCCTCTCGTTTCCACGGGTTAGTCGACGAGCAGTACTTC
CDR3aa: CAWSASRFHGLVDEQYF

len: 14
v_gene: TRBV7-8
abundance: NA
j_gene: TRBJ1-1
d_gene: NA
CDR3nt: TGTGCCAGCAGCCATGACAGGCCGAGCACTGAAGCTTTCTTT
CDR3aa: CASSHDRPSTEAFF

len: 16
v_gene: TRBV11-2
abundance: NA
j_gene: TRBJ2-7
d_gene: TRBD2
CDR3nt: TGTGCCAGCAGCTTAGTAGCTAGCGGGTTGTCCTACGAGCAGTACTTC
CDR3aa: CASSLVASGLSYEQYF

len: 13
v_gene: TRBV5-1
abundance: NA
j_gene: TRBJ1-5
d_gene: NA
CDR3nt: TGCGCCAGCAGCTTGGCCGGAAATCAGCCCCAGCATTTT
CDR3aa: CASSLAGNQPQHF